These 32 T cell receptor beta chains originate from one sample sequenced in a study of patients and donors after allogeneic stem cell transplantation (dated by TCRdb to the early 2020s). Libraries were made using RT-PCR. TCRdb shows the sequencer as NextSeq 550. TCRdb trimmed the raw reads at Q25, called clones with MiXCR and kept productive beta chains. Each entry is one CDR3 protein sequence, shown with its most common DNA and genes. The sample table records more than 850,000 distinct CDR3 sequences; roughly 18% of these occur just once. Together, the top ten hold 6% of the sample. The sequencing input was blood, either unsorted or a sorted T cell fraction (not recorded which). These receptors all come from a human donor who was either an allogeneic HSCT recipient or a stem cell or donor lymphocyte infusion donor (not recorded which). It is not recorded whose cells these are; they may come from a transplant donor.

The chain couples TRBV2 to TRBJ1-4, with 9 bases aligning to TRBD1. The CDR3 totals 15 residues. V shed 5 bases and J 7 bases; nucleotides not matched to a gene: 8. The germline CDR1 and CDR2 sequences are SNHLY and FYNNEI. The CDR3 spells CASSSYRGLSEKLFF. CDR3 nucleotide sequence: TGTGCCAGCAGTTCCTACAGGGGGCTTAGTGAAAAACTGTTTTTT.

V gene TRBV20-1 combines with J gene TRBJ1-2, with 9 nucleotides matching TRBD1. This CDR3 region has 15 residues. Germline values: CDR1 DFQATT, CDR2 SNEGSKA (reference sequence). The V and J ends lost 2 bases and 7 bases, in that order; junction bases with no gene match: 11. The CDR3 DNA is TGCAGTGCTAGAAAGGCGGACAGGGGTGCGGGTGGCTACACCTTC. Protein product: CSARKADRGAGGYTF.

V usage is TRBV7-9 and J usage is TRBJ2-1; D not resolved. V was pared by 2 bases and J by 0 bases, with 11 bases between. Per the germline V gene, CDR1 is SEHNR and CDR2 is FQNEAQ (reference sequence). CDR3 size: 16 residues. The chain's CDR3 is CASSLFALSSYNEQFF. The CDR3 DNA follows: TGTGCCAGCAGCTTATTTGCGCTAAGCTCCTACAATGAGCAGTTCTTC.

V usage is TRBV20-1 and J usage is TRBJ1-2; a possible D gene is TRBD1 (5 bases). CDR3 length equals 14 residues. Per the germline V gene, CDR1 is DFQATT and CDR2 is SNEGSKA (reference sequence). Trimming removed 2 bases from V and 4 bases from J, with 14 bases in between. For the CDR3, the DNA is TGCAGTGCTAGACTTCCCAGGGAGGTCTATGGCTACACCTTC. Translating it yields CSARLPREVYGYTF.

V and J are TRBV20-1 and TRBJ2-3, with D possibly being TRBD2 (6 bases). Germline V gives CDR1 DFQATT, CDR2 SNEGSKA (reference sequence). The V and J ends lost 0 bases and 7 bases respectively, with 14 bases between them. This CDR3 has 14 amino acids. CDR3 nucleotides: TGCAGTGCTAGAGAGCGGGGCCAGCTTTATACGCAGTATTTT. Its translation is CSARERGQLYTQYF.

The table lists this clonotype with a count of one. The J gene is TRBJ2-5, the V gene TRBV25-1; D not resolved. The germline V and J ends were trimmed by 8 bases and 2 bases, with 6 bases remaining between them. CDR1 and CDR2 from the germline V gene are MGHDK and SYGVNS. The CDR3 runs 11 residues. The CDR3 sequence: CASLIQETQYF. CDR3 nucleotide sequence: TGTGCCAGCCTGATACAAGAGACCCAGTACTTC.

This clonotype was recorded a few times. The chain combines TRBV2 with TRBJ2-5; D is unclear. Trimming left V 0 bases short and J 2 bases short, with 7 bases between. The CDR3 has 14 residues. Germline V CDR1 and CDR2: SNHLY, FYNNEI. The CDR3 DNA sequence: TGTGCCAGCAGTGAAGCGAACAGACAAGAGACCCAGTACTTC. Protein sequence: CASSEANRQETQYF.

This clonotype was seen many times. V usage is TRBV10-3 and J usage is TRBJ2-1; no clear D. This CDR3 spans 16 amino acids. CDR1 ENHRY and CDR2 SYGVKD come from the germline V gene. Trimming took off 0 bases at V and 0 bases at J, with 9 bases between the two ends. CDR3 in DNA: TGTGCCATCAGTGAGTCTCCCCGAAGCTCCTACAATGAGCAGTTCTTC. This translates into CAISESPRSSYNEQFF.

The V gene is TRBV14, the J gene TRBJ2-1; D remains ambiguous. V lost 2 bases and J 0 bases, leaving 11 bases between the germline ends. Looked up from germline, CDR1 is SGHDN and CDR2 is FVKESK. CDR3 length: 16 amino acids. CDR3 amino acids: CASSQIDRSSYNEQFF. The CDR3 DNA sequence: TGTGCCAGCAGCCAAATAGACCGCAGCTCCTACAATGAGCAGTTCTTC.

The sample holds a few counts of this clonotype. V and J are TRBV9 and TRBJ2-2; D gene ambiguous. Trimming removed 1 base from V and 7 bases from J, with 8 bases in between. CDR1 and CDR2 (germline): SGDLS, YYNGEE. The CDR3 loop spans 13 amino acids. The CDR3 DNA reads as TGTGCCAGCAGCGTAAGGACGGTCGGGGAGCTGTTTTTT. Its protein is CASSVRTVGELFF.

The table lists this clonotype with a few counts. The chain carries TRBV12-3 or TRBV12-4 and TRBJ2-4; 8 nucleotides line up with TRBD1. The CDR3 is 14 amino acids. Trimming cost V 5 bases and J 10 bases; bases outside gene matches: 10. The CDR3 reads CASSQRQGRGIQYF. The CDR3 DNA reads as TGTGCCAGCAGTCAAAGACAGGGGCGAGGGATTCAGTACTTC.

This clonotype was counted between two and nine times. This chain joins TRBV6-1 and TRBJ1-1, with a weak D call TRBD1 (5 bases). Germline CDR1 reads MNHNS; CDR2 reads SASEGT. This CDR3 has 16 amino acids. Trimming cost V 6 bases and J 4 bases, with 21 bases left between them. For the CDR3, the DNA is TGTGCCAGCAGCTCCTCCGCAGCAGGGATCAGCACTGAAGCTTTCTTT. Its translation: CASSSSAAGISTEAFF.

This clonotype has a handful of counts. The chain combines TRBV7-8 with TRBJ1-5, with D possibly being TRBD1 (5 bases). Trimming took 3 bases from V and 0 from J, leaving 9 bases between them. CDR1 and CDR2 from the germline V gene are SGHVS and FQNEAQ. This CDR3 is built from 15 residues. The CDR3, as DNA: TGTGCCAGCAGCTTCAGGGACGATAGCAATCAGCCCCAGCATTTT. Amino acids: CASSFRDDSNQPQHF.

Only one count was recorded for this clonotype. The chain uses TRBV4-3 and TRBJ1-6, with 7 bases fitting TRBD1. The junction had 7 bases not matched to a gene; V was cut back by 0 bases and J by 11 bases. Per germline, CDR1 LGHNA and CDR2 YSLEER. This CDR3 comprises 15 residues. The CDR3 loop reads CASSQDRTRGAPLHF. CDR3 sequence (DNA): TGCGCCAGCAGCCAAGATCGGACCAGGGGGGCACCCCTCCACTTT.

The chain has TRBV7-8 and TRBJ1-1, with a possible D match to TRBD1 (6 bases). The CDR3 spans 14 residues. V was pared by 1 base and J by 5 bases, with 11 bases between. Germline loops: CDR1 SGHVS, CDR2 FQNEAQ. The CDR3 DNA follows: TGTGCCAGCAGCTTAGTACAGGGACCGACTGAAGCTTTCTTT. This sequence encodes CASSLVQGPTEAFF.

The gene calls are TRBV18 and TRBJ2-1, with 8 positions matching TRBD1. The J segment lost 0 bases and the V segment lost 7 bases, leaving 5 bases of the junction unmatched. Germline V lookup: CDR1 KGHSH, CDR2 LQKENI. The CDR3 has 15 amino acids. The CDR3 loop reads CASYQDRASYNEQFF. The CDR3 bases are TGTGCCAGCTACCAGGACAGGGCCTCCTACAATGAGCAGTTCTTC.

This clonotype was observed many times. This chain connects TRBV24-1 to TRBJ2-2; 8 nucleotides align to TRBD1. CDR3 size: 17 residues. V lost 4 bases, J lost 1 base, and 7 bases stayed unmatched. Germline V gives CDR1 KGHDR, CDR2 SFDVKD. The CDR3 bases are TGTGCCACCAGTGAACCCGCAGGGGGCTGGAACACCGGGGAGCTGTTTTTT. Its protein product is CATSEPAGGWNTGELFF.

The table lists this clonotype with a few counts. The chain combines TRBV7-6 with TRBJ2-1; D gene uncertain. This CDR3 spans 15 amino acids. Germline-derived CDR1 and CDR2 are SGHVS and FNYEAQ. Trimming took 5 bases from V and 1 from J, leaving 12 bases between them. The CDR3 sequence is CASSRRSGSYNEQFF. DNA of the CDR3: TGTGCCAGCAGCAGACGGAGTGGTTCCTACAATGAGCAGTTCTTC.

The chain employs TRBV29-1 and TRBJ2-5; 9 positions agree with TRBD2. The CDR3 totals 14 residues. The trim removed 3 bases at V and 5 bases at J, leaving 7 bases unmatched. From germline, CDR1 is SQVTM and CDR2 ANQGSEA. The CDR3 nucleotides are TGCAGCGTTGAGCCTAGCGGGATGGGGGAGACCCAGTACTTC. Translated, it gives CSVEPSGMGETQYF.

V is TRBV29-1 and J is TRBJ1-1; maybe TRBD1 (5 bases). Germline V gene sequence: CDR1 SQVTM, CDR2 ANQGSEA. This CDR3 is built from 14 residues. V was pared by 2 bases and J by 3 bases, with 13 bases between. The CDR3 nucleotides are TGCAGCGTTGAAAGGGGTAGTAGGGACACTGAAGCTTTCTTT. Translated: CSVERGSRDTEAFF.

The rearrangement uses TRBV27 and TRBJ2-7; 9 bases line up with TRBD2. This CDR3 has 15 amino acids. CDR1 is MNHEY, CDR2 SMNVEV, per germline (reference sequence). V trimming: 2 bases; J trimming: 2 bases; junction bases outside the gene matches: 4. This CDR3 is CASSLLTSGAYEQYF. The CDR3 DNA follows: TGTGCCAGCAGTTTACTGACTAGCGGAGCCTACGAGCAGTACTTC.

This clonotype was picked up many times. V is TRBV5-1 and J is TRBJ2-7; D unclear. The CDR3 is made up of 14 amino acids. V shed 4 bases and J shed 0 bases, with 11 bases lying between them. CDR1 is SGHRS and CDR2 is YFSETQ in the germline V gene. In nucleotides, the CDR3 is TGCGCCAGCAGCGAGACTTCCCTCTCCTACGAGCAGTACTTC. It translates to CASSETSLSYEQYF. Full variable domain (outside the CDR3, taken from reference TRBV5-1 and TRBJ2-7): KAGVTQTPRYLIKTRGQQVTLSCSPISGHRSVSWYQQTPGQGLQFLFEYFSETQRNKGNFPGRFSGRQFSNSRSEMNVSTLELGDSALYLCASSETSLSYEQYFGPGTRLTVT.

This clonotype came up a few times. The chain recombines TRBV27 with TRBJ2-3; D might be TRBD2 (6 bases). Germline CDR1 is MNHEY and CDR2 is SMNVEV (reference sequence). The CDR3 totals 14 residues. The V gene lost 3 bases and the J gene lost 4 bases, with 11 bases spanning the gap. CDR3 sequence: CASSLYRESDTQYF. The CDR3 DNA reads TGTGCCAGCAGTTTGTATCGGGAGTCAGATACGCAGTATTTT.

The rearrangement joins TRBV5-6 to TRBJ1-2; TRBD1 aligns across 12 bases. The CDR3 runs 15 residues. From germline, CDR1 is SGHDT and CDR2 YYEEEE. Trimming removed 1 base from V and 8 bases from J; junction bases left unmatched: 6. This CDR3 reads CASSLLGQGAGGYTF. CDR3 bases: TGTGCCAGCAGCTTGTTGGGACAGGGGGCTGGCGGCTACACCTTC.

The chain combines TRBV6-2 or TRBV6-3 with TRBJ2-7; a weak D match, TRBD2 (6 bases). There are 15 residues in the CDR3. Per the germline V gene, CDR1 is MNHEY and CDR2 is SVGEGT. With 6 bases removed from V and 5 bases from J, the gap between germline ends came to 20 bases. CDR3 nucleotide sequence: TGTGCCAGCAGATCTGATGGGACGGGAGTAAACGAGCAGTACTTC. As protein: CASRSDGTGVNEQYF.

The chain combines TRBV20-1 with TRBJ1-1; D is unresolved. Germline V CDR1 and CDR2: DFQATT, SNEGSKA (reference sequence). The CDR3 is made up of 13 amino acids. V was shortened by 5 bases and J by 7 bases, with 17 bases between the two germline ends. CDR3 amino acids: CSALRQYTREAFF. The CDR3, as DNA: TGCAGTGCTCTTAGGCAGTATACTCGTGAAGCTTTCTTT.

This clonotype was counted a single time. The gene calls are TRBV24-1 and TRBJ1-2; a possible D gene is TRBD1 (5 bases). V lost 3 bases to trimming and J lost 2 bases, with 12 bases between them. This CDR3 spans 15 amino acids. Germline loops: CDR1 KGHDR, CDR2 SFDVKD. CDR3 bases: TGTGCCACCAGTGATCCATCCACAGGAAACTATGGCTACACCTTC. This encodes CATSDPSTGNYGYTF.

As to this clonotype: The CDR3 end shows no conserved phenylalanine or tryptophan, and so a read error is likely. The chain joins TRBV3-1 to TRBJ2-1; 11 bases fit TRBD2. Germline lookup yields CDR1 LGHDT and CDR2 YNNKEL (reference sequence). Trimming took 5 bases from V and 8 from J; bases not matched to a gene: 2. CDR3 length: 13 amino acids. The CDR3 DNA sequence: TGTGCCAGCAGCGGGACTAGCGGAGATGAGCAGTTCTTA. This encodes CASSGTSGDEQFL.

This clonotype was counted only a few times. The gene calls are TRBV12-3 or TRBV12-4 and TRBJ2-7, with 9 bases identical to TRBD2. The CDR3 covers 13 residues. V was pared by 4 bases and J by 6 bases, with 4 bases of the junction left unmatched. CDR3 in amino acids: CASSSGTSLEQYF. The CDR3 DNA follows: TGTGCCAGCAGTTCTGGGACTAGCCTCGAGCAGTACTTC.

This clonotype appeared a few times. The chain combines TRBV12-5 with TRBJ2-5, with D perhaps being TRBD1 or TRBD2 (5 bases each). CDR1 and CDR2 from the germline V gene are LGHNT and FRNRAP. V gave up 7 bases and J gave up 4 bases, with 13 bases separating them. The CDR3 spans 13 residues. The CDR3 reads CASAEGIRETQYF. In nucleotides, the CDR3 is TGTGCTAGTGCAGAGGGGATCCGAGAGACCCAGTACTTC.

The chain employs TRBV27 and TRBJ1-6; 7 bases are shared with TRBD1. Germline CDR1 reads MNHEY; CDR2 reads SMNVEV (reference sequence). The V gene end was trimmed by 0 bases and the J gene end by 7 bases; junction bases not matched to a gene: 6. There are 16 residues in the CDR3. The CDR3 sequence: CASSLSNRGWNSPLHF. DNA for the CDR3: TGTGCCAGCAGTTTATCGAACAGGGGATGGAATTCACCCCTCCACTTT.

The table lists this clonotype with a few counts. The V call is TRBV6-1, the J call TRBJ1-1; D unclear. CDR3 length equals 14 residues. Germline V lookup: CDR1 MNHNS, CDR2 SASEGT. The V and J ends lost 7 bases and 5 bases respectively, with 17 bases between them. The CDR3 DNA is TGTGCCAGCACCGAGGGTAGCCTAGGGACTGAAGCTTTCTTT. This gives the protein CASTEGSLGTEAFF.